This T cell receptor beta chain originates from a study of T cells after yellow fever vaccination (dated by TCRdb to between 2018 and 2021). Concerning the study at large: Libraries from fractions with low cell numbers were prepared with the SMART-Seq v4 Ultra Low Input RNA kit. To follow T-cell clones before and after primary and booster YFV17D yellow fever vaccination, bulk TCR alpha and beta repertoires were sequenced over time. Two healthy male donors, one aged 18 to 30 and one aged 30 to 40 years, made up the cohort. Bulk PBMC replicates and cell subsets were isolated from blood drawn at multiple timepoints before and after both primary and secondary immunization.

At least ten counts were recorded for this clonotype. Its specific antigen is unknown. No much larger clone is present one base from it, and per-base qualities are unavailable. TCR cDNA was synthesized by 5'RACE template switching, which introduced a universal primer site and unique molecular identifiers. Priming of cDNA synthesis was performed from both the TCR alpha and TCR beta constant segments. Libraries were amplified in two PCR steps, with sample barcodes and sequencing adapters added in the second step. Sequencing of libraries was done on Illumina HiSeq 2500 (2x100 bp) or NovaSeq (2x150 bp). Per the original workflow: Demultiplexing of reads and collapsing into UMI consensus sequences were performed with MIGEC, and V(D)J alignment was carried out with MiXCR. Clonotypes responding to the vaccine were identified with edgeR on replicate PBMC samples, with the criteria of FDR below 0.01 and a log2 fold change above 5 up to day 15. Each bulk clonotype was labeled CD4 or CD8 based on which sequenced repertoire, CD4 or CD8, contained the clonotype at higher abundance. TCRdb trimmed public reads at Q25 via fastp, called clones via MiXCR and kept in-frame beta chains. CDR3 protein duplicates are merged, each entry listing the most common genes and DNA. Here the V and J calls rest on TCRdb's processing, not on the authors' analysis. In this sample the table shows around 140,000 distinct CDR3 sequences, about 6.2% of which occur a single time. Jointly, the top ten make up 0.55% to 0.7% of the sample.

In light of the paper, this sample's treatment or condition label describes: live attenuated yellow fever vaccine strain. PBMCs were isolated from peripheral blood using a standard Ficoll-Paque protocol. CD4 and CD8 T-cell fractions were isolated with Dynabeads CD4 and CD8 positive selection kits. RNA was extracted with TriZol from bulk PBMCs, CD4 and CD8 fractions, and dextramer-positive and dextramer-negative fractions. The paper as a whole reports these results and caveats: Because the study included only a couple of donors, the extent to which the findings can be generalized is limited. FACS-sorted repertoires could contain abundant contaminating clonotypes from the bulk population, so computational filtering was required. The secondary T-cell response was found to be weaker but faster than the primary response, with a peak reached on day 5 rather than on day 15. After the booster, most of the clones that had expanded following primary vaccination were detected again (roughly 97% of CD4 and roughly nine tenths of CD8), which suggests that memory was broadly maintained. A small fraction of clonotypes showed up in both the CD4 and CD8 compartments, probably as a result of convergent recombination.

Relative to germline, V is missing 11 bases and J is missing 6 bases, with 7 bases of the junction outside any gene match. The cysteine opens and the phenylalanine closes a CDR3 of 14 amino acids. Only the CDR3 part of the read is kept: 42 bases, read in frame from the first base. The TCR originated in a man in his thirties or forties who received the YFV17D yellow fever vaccine. The sequenced sample was CD4+ T cells sorted from PBMCs, obtained 10 days after the yellow fever booster vaccination. In this chain, TRBV12-3 or TRBV12-4 is recombined with TRBJ2-2, and 12 junction bases match TRBD2. The nucleotide sequence reads TGTGCCTCGAGGCTAGCGGGAGGGCCCGGGGAGCTGTTTTTT. The translation is CASRLAGGPGELFF.